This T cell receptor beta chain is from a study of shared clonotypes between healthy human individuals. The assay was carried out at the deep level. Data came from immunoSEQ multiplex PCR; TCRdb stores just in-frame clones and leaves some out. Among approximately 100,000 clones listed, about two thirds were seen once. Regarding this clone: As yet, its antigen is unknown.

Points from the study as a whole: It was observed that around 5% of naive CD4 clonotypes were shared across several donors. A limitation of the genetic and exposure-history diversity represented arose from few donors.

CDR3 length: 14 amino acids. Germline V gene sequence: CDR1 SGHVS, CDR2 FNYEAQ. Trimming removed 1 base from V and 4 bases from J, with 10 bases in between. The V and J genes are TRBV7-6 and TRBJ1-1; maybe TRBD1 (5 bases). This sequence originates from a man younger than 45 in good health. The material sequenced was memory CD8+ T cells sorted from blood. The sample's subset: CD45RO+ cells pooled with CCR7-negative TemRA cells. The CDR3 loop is CASSLGVGGTEAFF. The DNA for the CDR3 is TGTGCCAGCAGCTTAGGGGTCGGGGGCACTGAAGCTTTCTTT.